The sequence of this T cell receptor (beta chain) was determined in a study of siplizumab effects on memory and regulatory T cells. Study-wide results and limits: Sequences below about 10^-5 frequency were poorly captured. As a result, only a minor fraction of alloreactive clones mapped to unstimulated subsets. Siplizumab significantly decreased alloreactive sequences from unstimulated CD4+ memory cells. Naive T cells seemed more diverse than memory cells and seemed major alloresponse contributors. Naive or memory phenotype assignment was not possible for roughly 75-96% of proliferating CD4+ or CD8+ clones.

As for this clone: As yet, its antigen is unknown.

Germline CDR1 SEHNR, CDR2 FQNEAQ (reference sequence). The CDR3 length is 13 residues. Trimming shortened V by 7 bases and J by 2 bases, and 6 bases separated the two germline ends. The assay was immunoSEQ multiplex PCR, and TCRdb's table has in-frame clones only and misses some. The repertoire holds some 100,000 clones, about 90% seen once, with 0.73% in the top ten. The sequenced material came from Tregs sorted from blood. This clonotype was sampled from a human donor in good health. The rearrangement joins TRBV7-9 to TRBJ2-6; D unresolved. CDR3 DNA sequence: TGTGCCAGCACCCTTCCTGGGGCCAACGTCCTGACTTTC. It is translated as CASTLPGANVLTF.